These T cell receptor beta chains were read from a single sample in a study of blood T cells in healthy people across ages. Each CDR3 protein is one row after TCRdb ran MiXCR on the 5' RACE reads. Of about 1.1 million distinct CDR3 sequences listed, 35% to 40% are singletons. Sequencing was performed on blood. These receptors were obtained from a man aged 18 to 30 in good health. Both conserved end residues are part of each CDR3.

V	J	CDR3
TRBV9	TRBJ2-5	CASSVADLKETQYF
TRBV20-1	TRBJ2-5	CSARQGIEETQYF
TRBV4-3	TRBJ2-5	CASSQEVQGWETQYF
TRBV3-1	TRBJ1-6	CASSQDYRSSPHF
TRBV7-2	TRBJ2-7	CASSSSFGTEYEQYF
TRBV27	TRBJ1-1	CASSFGGAEAFF
TRBV7-9	TRBJ2-3	CASSRPRGQTTSFTDTQYF
TRBV20-1	TRBJ2-7	CSASLLAGGRNEQYF
TRBV12-3/TRBV12-4	TRBJ2-2	CASSFGDRIAGELFF
TRBV5-1	TRBJ1-5	CASSLAGLDGEPQHF
TRBV25-1	TRBJ1-5	CASSGEGPQHF
TRBV7-8	TRBJ2-1	CASSFDLGRRNEQFF
TRBV7-2	TRBJ1-3	CASNLSPGAGGNTIYF
TRBV20-1	TRBJ2-7	CSATPKHREDYEQYF
TRBV12-3/TRBV12-4	-	CATLGLAENIQYF
TRBV6-5	TRBJ2-3	CASTPGGHTDTQYF
TRBV6-5	TRBJ1-1	CASNGGANTEAFF